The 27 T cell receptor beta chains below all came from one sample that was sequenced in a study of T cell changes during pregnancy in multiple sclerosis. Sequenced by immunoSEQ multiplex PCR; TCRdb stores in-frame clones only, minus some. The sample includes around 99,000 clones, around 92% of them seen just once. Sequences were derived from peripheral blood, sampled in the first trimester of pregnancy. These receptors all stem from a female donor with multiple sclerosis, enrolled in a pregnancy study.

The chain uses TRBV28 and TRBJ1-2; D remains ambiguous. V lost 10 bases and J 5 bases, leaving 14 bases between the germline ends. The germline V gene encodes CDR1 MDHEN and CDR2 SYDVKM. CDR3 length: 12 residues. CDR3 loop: CATQTADYGYTF. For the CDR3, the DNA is TGTGCCACCCAAACTGCGGATTATGGCTACACCTTC.

CDR3 sequence (DNA): TGTGCCAGCAGTTCCCCTAGACTAGCGGGAGTCTTCACAGATACGCAGTATTTT. The encoded protein is CASSSPRLAGVFTDTQYF. V gene TRBV28 combines with J gene TRBJ2-3; TRBD2 matches 12 bases. CDR1 is MDHEN and CDR2 is SYDVKM in the germline V gene. The CDR3 totals 18 residues. V was clipped by 4 bases and J by 2 bases; unmatched bases: 10.

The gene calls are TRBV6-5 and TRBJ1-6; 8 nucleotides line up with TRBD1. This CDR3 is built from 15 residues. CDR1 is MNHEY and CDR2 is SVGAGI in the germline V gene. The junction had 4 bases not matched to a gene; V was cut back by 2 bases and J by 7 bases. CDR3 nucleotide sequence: TGTGCCAGCAGTTACCTGGACAGGGAAAATTCACCCCTCCACTTT. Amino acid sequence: CASSYLDRENSPLHF.

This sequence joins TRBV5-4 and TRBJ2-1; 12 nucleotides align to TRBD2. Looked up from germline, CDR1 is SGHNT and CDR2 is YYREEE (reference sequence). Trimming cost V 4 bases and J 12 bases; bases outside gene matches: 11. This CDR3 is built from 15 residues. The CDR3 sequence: CASSPGLAGREGQFF. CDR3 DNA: TGTGCCAGCAGCCCGGGACTAGCGGGCCGTGAGGGGCAGTTCTTC.

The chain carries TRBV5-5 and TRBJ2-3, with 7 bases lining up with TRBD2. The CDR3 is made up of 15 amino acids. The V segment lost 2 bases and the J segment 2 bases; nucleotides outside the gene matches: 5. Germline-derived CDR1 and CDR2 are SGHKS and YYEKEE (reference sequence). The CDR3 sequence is CASSLPSGNTDTQYF. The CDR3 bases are TGTGCCAGCAGCTTACCCAGCGGGAACACAGATACGCAGTATTTT. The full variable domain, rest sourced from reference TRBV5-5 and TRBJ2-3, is DAGVTQSPTHLIKTRGQQVTLRCSPISGHKSVSWYQQVLGQGPQFIFQYYEKEERGRGNFPDRFSARQFPNYSSELNVNALLLGDSALYLCASSLPSGNTDTQYFGPGTRLTVL.

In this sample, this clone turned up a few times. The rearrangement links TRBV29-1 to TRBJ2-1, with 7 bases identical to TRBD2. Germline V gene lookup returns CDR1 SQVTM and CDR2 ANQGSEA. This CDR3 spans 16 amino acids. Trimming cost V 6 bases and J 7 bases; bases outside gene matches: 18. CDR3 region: CSVQPRGTGGGNEQFF. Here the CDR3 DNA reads TGCAGCGTCCAACCACGAGGAACGGGAGGAGGGAATGAGCAGTTCTTC.

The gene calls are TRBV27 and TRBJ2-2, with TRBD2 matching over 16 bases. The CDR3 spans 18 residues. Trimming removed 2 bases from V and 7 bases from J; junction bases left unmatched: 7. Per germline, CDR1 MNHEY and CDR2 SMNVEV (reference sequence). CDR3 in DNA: TGTGCCAGCAGTTTACCGGGACTAGCGGGAGGGCCTGTCGGGGAGCTGTTTTTT. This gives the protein CASSLPGLAGGPVGELFF.

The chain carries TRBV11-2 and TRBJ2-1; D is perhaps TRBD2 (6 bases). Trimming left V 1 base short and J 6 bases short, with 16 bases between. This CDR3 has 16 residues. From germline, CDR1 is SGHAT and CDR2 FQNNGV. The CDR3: CASSLGRDLRRNEQFF. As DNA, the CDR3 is TGTGCCAGCAGCTTAGGCCGGGACTTACGGCGCAATGAGCAGTTCTTC.

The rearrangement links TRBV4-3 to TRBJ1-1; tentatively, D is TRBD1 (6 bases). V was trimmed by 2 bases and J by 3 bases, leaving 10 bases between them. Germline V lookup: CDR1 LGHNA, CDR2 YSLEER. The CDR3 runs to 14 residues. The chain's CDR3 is CASSQKGGDTEAFF. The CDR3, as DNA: TGCGCCAGCAGCCAAAAAGGGGGAGACACTGAAGCTTTCTTT.

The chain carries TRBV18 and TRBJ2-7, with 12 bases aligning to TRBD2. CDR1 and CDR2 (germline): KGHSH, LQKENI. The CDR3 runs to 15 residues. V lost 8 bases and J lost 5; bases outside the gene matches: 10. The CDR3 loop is CASTPTSGRNHEQYF. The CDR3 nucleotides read TGTGCCAGCACCCCGACTAGCGGGAGAAACCACGAGCAGTACTTC.

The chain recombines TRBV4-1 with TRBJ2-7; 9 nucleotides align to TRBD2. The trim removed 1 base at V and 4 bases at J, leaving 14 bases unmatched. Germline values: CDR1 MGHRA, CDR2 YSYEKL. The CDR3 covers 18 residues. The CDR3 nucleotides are TGCGCCAGCAGCCAAGTCGCCTCCTTAGCGGGAGAGGGATACGAGCAGTACTTC. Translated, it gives CASSQVASLAGEGYEQYF.

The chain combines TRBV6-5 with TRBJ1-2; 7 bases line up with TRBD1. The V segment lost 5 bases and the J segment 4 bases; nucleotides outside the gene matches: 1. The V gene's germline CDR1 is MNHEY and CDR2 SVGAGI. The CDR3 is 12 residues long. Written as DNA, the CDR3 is TGTGCCAGCAGTGGGGACAGCTATGGCTACACCTTC. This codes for CASSGDSYGYTF.

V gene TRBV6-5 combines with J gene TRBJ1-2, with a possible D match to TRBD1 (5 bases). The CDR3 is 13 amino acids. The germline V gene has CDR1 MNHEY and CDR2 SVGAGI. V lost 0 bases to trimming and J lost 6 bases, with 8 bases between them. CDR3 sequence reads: CASSYSGGDGYTF. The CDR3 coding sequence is TGTGCCAGCAGTTACTCGGGGGGGGATGGCTACACCTTC.

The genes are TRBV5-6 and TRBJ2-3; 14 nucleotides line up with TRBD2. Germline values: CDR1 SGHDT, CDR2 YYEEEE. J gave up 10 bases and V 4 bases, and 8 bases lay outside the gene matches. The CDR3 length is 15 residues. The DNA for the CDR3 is TGTGCCAGCAGCCACGTTGGGACTAGCGGGAGCGCGCAGTATTTT. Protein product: CASSHVGTSGSAQYF.

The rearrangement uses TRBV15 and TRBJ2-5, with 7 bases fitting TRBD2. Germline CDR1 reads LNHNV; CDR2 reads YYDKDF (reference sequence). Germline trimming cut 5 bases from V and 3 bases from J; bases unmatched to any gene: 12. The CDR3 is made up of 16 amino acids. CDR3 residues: CATSSKGLGREETQYF. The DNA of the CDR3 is TGTGCCACCAGCTCGAAAGGGTTAGGGAGGGAAGAGACCCAGTACTTC.

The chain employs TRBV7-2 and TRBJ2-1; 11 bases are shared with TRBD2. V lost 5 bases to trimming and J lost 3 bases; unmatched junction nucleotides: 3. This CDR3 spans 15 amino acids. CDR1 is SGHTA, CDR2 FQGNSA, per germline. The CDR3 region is CASSVTSGVYNEQFF. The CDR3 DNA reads TGTGCCAGCAGCGTGACTAGCGGGGTCTACAATGAGCAGTTCTTC.

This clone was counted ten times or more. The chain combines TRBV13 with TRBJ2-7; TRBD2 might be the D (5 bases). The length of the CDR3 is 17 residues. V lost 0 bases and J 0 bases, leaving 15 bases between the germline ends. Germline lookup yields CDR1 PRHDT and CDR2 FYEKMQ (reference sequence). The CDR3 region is CASSLGLAEARSYEQYF. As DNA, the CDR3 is TGTGCCAGCAGCTTAGGCCTGGCGGAGGCCCGCTCCTACGAGCAGTACTTC.

This CDR3 reads CASSTRRTSGHTDTQYF. CDR3 DNA sequence: TGTGCCAGCAGCACCCGGAGGACTAGCGGACACACAGATACGCAGTATTTT. The genes are TRBV5-4 and TRBJ2-3; 10 bases map to TRBD2. With 4 bases clipped from V and 2 bases from J, the junction kept 10 bases outside the gene matches. Germline-derived CDR1 and CDR2 are SGHNT and YYREEE (reference sequence). The CDR3 spans 17 residues. The variable domain in full, with the rest retrieved from reference TRBV5-4 and TRBJ2-3, is ETGVTQSPTHLIKTRGQQVTLRCSSQSGHNTVSWYQQALGQGPQFIFQYYREEENGRGNFPPRFSGLQFPNYSSELNVNALELDDSALYLCASSTRRTSGHTDTQYFGPGTRLTVL.

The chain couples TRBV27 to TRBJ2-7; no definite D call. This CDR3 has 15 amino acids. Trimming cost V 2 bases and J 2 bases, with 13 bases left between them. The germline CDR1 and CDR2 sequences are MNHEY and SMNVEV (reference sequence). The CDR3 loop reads CASSLGLGGTYEQYF. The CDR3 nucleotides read TGTGCCAGCAGTTTAGGTCTAGGCGGTACCTACGAGCAGTACTTC.

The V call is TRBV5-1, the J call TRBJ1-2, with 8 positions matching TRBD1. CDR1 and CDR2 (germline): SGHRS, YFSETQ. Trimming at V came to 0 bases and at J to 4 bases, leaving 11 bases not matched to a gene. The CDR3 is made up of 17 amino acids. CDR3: CASSLAKDRVGGYGYTF. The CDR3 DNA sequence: TGCGCCAGCAGCTTGGCCAAGGACAGGGTTGGTGGCTATGGCTACACCTTC.

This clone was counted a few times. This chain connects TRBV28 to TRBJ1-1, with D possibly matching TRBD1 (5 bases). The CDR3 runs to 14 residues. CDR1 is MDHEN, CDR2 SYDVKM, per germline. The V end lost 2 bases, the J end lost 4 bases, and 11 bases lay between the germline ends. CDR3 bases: TGTGCCAGCAGTTTAGGCAGGGCAGGCACTGAAGCTTTCTTT. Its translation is CASSLGRAGTEAFF.

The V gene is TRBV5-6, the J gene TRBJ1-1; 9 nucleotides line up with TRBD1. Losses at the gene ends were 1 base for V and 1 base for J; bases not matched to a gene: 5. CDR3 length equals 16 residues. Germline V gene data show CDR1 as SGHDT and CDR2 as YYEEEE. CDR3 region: CASSLRTGERNTEAFF. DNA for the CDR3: TGTGCCAGCAGCTTGCGGACAGGGGAGAGGAACACTGAAGCTTTCTTT.

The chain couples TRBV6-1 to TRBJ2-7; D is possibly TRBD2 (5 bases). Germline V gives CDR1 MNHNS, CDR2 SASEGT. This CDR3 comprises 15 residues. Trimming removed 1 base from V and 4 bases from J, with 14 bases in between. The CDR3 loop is CASSEVPDGVYEQYF. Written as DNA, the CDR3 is TGTGCCAGCAGTGAAGTCCCCGACGGGGTTTACGAGCAGTACTTC.

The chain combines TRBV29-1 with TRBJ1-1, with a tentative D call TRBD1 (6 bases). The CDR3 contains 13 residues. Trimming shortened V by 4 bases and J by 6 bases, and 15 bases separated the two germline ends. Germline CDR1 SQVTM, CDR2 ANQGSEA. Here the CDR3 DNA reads TGCAGCGTTGTATTGGGGGCGCGTGCTGAAGCTTTCTTT. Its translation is CSVVLGARAEAFF.

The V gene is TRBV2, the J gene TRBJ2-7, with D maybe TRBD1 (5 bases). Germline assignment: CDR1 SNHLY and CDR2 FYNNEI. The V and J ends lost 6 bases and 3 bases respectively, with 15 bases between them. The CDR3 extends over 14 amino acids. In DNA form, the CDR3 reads TGTGCCAGCAGACCCAGGGTGGAGAGCTACGAGCAGTACTTC. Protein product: CASRPRVESYEQYF.

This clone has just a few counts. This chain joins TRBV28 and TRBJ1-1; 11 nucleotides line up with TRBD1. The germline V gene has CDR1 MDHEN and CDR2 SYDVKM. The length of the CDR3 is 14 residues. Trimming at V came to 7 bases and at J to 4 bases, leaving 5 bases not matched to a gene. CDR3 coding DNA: TGTGCCAGCACCACCGGGACAGGGGGCACTGAAGCTTTCTTT. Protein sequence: CASTTGTGGTEAFF.

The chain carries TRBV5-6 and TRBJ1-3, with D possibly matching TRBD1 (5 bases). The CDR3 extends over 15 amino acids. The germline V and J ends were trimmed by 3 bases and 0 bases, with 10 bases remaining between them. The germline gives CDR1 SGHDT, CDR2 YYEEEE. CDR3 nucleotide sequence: TGTGCCAGCAGCTCACTGGGGGGCTCTGGAAACACCATATATTTT. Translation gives CASSSLGGSGNTIYF.